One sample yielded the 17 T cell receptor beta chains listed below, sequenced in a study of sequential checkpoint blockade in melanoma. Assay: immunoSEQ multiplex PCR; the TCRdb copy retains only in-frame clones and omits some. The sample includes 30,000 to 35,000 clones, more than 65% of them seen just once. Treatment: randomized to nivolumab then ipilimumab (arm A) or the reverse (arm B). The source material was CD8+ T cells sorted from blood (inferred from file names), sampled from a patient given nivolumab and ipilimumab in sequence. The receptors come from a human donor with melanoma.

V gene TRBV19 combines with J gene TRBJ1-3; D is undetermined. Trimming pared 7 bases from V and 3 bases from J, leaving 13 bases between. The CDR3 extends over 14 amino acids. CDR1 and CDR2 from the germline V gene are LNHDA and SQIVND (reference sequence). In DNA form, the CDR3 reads TGTGCCAGTATTCCCCCGAGTCGTGGAAACACCATATATTTT. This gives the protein CASIPPSRGNTIYF.

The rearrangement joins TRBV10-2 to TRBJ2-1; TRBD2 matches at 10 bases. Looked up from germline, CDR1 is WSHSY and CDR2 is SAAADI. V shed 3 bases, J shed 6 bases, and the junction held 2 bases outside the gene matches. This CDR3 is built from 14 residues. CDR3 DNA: TGCGCCAGCAGTGAAGCGGGGGGGCCCAATGAGCAGTTCTTC. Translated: CASSEAGGPNEQFF.

The CDR3 DNA sequence: TGTGCCAGCAGCTTGGACAGGGGATGGGAGCAGTACTTC. Its translation is CASSLDRGWEQYF. The chain carries TRBV5-6 and TRBJ2-7, with 7 nucleotides matching TRBD1. Germline V gene lookup returns CDR1 SGHDT and CDR2 YYEEEE. There are 13 residues in the CDR3. Trimming cost V 0 bases and J 7 bases; bases outside gene matches: 4.

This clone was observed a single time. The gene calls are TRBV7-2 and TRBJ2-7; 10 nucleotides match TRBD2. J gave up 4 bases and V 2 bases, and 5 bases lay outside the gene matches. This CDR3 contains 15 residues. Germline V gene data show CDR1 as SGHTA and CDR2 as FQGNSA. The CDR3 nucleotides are TGTGCCAGCAGCTTACCAGCGGGAGGGCCTTACGAGCAGTACTTC. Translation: CASSLPAGGPYEQYF.

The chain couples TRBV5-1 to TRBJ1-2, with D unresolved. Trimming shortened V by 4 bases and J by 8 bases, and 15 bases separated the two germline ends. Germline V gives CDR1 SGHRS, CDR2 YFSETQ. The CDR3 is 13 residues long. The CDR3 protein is CASSPVGRSGYTF. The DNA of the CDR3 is TGCGCCAGCAGCCCGGTTGGCCGGAGCGGCTACACCTTC.

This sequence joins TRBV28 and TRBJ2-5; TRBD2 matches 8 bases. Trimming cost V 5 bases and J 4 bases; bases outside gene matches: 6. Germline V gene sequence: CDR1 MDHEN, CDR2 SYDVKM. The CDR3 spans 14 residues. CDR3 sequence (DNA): TGTGCCAGCAGTCCCGGGACTAGGAGAGAGACCCAGTACTTC. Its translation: CASSPGTRRETQYF.

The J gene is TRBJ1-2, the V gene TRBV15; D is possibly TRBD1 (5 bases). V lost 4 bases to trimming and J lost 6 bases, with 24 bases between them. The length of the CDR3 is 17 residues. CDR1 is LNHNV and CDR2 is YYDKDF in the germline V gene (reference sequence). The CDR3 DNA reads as TGTGCCACCAGCAACACCGCCTTGGGACTCCGGGGAGATGGCTACACCTTC. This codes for CATSNTALGLRGDGYTF.

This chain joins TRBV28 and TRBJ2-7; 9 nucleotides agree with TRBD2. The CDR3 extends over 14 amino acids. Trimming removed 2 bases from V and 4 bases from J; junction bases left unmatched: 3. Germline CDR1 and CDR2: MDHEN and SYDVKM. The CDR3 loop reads CASSLAGGRYEQYF. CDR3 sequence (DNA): TGTGCCAGCAGTTTAGCGGGAGGGCGATACGAGCAGTACTTC.

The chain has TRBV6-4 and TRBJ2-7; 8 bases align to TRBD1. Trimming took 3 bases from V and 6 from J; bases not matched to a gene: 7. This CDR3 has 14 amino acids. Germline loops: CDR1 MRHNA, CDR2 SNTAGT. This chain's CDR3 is CASSEGTGFGEQYF. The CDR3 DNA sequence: TGTGCCAGCAGTGAGGGGACAGGATTTGGCGAGCAGTACTTC.

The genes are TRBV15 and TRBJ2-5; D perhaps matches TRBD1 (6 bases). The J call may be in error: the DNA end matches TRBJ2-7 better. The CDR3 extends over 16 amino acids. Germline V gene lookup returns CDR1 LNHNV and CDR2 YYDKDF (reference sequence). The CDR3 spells CATSRPLRTGLAEQYF. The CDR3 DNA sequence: TGTGCCACCAGCAGACCCTTGAGAACAGGGTTGGCCGAGCAGTACTTC.

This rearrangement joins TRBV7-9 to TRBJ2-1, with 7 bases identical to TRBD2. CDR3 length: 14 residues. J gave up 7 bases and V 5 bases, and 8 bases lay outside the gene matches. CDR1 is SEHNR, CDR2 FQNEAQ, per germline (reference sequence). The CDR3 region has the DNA TGTGCCAGCAGCCCGGGTGCGGGAGAGAATGAGCAGTTCTTC. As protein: CASSPGAGENEQFF.

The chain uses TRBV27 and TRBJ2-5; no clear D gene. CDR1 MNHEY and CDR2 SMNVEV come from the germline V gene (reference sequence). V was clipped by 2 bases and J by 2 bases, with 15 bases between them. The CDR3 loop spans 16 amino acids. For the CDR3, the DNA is TGTGCCAGCAGTTTAGTACCCCGGGTTGCTCAAGAGACCCAGTACTTC. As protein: CASSLVPRVAQETQYF.

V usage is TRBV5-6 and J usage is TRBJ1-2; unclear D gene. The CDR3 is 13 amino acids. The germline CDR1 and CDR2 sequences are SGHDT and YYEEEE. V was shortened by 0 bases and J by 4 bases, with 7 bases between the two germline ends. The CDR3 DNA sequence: TGTGCCAGCAGCTTGGGGGAGGGCTATGGCTACACCTTC. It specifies CASSLGEGYGYTF.

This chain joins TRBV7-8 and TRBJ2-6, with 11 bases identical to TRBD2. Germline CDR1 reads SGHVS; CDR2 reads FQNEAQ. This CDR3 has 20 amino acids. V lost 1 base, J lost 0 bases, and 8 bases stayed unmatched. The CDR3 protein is CASSLVLAGTSGSGANVLTF. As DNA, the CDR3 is TGTGCCAGCAGCTTAGTCTTGGCTGGGACTAGCGGCTCTGGGGCCAACGTCCTGACTTTC.

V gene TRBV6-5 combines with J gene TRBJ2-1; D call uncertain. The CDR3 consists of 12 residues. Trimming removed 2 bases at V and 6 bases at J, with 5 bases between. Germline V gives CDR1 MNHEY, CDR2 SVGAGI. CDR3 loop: CASSYNGNEQFF. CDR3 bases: TGTGCCAGCAGTTACAACGGCAATGAGCAGTTCTTC.

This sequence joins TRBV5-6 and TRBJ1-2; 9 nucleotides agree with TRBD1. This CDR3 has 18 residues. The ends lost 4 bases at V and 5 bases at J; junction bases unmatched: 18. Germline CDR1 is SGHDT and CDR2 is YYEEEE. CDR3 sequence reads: CASSLGTGRAISRYGYTF. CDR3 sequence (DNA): TGTGCCAGCAGCCTTGGGACAGGGCGCGCTATTAGTAGGTATGGCTACACCTTC.

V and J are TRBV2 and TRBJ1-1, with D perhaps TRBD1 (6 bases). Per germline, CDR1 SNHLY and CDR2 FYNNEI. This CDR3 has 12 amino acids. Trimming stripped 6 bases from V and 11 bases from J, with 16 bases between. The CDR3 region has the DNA TGTGCCAGCAGGGAAACAGGGATAGTGGCTTTCTTT. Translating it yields CASRETGIVAFF.